The source of this T cell receptor (beta chain) is a study of blood T cell repertoires in COVID-19. The overall study: The samples span acute and convalescent COVID-19 from the United States, Italy and Spain.

Original analysis: Researchers report that nucleated cell counts were estimated from reference gene primer amplification. The repertoire was sequenced with immunoSEQ multiplex PCR; TCRdb's copy has only in-frame clones and lacks some. The V and J calls and clone size come from that table; D and trimming were worked out from the DNA. The sample lists some 140,000 clones; about 89% were seen once. The CDR3 runs 17 residues. After removal of 4 bases from V and 0 bases from J, the junction contained 6 bases not matched to a gene. From germline, CDR1 is LGHDT and CDR2 YNNKEL (reference sequence). V gene TRBV3-1 (or the pseudogene TRBV3-2) combines with J gene TRBJ2-6; 7 bases line up with TRBD1. This TCR was sampled from a man over 45 with acute or convalescent COVID-19. The sequenced sample consisted of peripheral blood. This CDR3 reads CASSPETGRSGANVLTF. CDR3 nucleotides: TGTGCCAGCAGCCCGGAGACAGGGCGCTCTGGGGCCAACGTCCTGACTTTC.